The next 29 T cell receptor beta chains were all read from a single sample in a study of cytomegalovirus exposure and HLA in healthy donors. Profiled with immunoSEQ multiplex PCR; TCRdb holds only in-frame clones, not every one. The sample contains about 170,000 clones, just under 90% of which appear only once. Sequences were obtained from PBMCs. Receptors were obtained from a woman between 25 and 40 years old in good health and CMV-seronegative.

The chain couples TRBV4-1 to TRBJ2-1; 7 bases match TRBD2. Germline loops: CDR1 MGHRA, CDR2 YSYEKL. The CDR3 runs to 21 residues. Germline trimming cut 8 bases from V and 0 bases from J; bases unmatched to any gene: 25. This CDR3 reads CASAHLRSGHGGKSSYNEQFF. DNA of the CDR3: TGCGCCAGCGCACACCTCCGATCGGGCCACGGGGGGAAAAGCTCCTACAATGAGCAGTTCTTC.

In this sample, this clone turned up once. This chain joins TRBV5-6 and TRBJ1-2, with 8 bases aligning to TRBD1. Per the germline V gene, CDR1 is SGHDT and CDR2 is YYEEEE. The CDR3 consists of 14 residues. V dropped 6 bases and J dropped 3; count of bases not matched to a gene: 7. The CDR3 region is CASNIGQGDYGYTF. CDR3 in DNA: TGTGCCAGCAACATCGGACAGGGTGACTATGGCTACACCTTC.

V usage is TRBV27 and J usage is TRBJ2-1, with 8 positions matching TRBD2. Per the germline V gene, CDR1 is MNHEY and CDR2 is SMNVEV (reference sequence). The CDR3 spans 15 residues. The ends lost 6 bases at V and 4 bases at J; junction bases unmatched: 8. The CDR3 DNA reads TGTGCCAGCAGCCAGGGACTAGTTGCTTACAATGAGCAGTTCTTC. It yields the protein CASSQGLVAYNEQFF.

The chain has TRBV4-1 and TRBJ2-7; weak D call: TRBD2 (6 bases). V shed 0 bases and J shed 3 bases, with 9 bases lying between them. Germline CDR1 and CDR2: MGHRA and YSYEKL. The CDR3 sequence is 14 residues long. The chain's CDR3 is CASSQEGTFYEQYF. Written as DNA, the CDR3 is TGCGCCAGCAGCCAAGAAGGGACTTTCTACGAGCAGTACTTC.

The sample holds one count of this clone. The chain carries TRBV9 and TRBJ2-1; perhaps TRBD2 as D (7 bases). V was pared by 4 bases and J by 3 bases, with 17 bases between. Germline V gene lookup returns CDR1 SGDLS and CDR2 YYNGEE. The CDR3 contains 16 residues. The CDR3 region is CASSTRGASGYNEQFF. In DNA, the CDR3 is TGTGCCAGCAGCACAAGGGGGGCTAGCGGCTACAATGAGCAGTTCTTC. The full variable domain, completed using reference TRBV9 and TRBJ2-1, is DSGVTQTPKHLITATGQRVTLRCSPRSGDLSVYWYQQSLDQGLQFLIQYYNGEERAKGNILERFSAQQFPDLHSELNLSSLELGDSALYFCASSTRGASGYNEQFFGPGTRLTVL.

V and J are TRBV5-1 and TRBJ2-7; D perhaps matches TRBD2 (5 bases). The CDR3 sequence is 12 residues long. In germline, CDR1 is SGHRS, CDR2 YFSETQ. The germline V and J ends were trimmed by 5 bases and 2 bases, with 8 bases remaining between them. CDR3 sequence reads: CASRTGAYEQYF. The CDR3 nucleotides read TGCGCCAGCAGGACCGGGGCCTACGAGCAGTACTTC.

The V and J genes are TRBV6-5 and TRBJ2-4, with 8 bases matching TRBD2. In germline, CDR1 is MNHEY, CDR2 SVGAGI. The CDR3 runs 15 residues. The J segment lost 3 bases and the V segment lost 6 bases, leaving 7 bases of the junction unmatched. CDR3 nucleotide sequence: TGTGCCAGCAGGCACGGGGGGGCTGACAAAAACATTCAGTACTTC. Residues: CASRHGGADKNIQYF.

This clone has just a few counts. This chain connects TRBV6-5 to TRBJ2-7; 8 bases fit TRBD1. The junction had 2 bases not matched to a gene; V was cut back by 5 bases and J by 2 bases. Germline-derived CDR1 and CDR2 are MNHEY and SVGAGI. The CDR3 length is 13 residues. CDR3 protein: CASSPGGPYEQYF. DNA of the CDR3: TGTGCCAGCAGTCCAGGGGGCCCCTACGAGCAGTACTTC.

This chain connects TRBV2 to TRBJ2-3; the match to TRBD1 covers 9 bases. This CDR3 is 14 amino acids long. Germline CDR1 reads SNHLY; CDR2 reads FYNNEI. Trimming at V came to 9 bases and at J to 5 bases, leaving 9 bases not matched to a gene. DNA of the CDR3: TGTGCCAGAGGGAGGACAGGGGAAGAAGATACGCAGTATTTT. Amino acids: CARGRTGEEDTQYF.

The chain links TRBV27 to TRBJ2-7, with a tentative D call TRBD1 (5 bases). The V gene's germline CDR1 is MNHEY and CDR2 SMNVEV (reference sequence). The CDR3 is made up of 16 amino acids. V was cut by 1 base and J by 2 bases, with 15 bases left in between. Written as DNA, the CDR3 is TGTGCCAGCAGTTTATTTACAGGCTCAAAGACCTACGAGCAGTACTTC. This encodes CASSLFTGSKTYEQYF.

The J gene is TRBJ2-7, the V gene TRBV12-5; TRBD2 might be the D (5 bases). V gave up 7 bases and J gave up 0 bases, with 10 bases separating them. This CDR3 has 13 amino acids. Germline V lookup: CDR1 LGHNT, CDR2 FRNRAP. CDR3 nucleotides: TGTGCTAGTGTTCTCGCGGGCTCCTACGAGCAGTACTTC. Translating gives CASVLAGSYEQYF.

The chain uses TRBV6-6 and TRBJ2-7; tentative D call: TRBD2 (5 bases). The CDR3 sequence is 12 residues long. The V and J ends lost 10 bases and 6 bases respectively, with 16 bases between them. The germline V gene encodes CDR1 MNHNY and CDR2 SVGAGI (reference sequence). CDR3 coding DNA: TGTGCCACCGAGACTATGTCGGGCGAGCAGTACTTC. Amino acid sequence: CATETMSGEQYF.

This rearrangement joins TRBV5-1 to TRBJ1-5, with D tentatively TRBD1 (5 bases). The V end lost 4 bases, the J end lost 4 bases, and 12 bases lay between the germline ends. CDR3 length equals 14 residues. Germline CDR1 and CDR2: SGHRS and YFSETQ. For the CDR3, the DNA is TGCGCCAGCAGCCCCAATCAGGGTAATCAGCCCCAGCATTTT. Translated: CASSPNQGNQPQHF.

The CDR3 sequence: CASSPDIPRPAFF. The CDR3 bases are TGTGCCAGCAGTCCGGACATCCCTCGACCAGCTTTCTTT. The rearrangement uses TRBV6-5 and TRBJ1-1; TRBD1 is a possible D gene (5 bases). The CDR3 is made up of 13 amino acids. Germline V lookup: CDR1 MNHEY, CDR2 SVGAGI. With 5 bases removed from V and 10 bases from J, the gap between germline ends came to 17 bases.

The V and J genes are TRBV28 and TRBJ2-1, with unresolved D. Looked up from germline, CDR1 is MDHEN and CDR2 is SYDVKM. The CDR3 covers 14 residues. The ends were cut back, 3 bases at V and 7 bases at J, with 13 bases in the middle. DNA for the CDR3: TGTGCCAGCAGTTTTAAGCCTCCAAGAAATGAGCAGTTCTTC. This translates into CASSFKPPRNEQFF.

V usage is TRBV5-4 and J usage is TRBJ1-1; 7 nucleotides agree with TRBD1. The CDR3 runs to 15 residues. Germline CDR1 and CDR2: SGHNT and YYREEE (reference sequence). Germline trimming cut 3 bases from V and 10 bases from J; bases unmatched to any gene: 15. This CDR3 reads CASSSGGDSHLGAFF. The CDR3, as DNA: TGTGCCAGCAGCTCGGGGGGGGACAGCCATTTAGGAGCTTTCTTT. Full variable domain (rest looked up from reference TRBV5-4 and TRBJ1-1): ETGVTQSPTHLIKTRGQQVTLRCSSQSGHNTVSWYQQALGQGPQFIFQYYREEENGRGNFPPRFSGLQFPNYSSELNVNALELDDSALYLCASSSGGDSHLGAFFGQGTRLTVV.

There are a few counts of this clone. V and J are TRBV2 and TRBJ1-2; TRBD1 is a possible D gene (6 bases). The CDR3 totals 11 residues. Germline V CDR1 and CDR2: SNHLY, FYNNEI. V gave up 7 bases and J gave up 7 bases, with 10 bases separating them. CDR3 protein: CASNGGFGYTF. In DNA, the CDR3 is TGTGCCAGCAATGGGGGCTTTGGCTACACCTTC.

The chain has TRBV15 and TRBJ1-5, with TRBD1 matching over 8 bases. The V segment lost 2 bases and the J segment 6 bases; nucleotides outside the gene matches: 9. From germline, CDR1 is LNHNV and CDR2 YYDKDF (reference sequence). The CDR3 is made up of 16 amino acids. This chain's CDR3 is CATSRTLDRAGQPQHF. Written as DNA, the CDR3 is TGTGCCACCAGCAGAACCCTGGACAGGGCAGGTCAGCCCCAGCATTTT.

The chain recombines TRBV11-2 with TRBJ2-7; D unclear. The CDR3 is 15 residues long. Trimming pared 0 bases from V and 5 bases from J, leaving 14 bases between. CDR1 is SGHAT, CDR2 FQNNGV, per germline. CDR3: CASSLEVAELDEQYF. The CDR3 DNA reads TGTGCCAGCAGCTTAGAAGTAGCCGAGTTGGACGAGCAGTACTTC.

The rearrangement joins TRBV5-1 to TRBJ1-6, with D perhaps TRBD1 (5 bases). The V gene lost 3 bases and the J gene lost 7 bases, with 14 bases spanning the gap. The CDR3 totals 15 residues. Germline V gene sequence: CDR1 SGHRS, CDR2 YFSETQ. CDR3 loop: CASSSLTETNSPLHF. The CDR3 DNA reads TGCGCCAGCAGCTCCTTGACAGAAACAAATTCACCCCTCCACTTT.

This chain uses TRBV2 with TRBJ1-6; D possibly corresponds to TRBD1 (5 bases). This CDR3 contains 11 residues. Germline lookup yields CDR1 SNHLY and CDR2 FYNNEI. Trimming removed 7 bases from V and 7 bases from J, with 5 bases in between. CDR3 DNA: TGTGCCAGCAAGGGGAATTCACCCCTCCACTTT. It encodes CASKGNSPLHF.

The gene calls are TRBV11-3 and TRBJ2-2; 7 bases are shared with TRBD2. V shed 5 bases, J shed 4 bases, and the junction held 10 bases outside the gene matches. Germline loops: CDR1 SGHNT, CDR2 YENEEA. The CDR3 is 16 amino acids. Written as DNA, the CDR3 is TGTGCCAGCAGCCCTCGGGGAGGGGTCGGCACCGGGGAGCTGTTTTTT. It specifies CASSPRGGVGTGELFF.

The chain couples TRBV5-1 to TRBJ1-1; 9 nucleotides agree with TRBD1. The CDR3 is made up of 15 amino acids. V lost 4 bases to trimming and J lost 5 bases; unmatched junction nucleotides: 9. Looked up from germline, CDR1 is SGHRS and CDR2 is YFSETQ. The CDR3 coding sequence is TGCGCCAGCAGCCAAACAGGGGGCGCGGTGACTGAAGCTTTCTTT. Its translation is CASSQTGGAVTEAFF.

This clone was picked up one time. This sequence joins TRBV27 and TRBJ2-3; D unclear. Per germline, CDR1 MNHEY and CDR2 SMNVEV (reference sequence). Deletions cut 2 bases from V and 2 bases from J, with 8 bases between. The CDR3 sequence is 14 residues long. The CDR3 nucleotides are TGTGCCAGCAGTTTAATCTTGTCCACAGATACGCAGTATTTT. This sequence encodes CASSLILSTDTQYF.

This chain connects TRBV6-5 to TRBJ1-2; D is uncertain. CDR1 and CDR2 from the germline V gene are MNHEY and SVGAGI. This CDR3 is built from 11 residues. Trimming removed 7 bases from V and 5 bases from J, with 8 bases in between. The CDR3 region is CASTSRYGYTF. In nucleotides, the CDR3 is TGTGCCAGCACGTCGCGTTATGGCTACACCTTC.

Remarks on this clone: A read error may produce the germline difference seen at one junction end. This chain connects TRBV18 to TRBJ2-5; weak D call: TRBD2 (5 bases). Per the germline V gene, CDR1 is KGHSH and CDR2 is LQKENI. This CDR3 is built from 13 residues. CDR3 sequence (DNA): TGTGCCAGCCAGATGGGAGTACAAGAAACCCAGTACTTC. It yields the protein CASQMGVQETQYF.

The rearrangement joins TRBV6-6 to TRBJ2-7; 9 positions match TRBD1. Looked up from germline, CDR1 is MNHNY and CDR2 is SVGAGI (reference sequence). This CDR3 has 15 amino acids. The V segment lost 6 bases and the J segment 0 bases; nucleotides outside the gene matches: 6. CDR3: CASSRDRVSSYEQYF. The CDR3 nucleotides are TGTGCCAGCAGCCGGGACAGGGTCAGCTCCTACGAGCAGTACTTC.

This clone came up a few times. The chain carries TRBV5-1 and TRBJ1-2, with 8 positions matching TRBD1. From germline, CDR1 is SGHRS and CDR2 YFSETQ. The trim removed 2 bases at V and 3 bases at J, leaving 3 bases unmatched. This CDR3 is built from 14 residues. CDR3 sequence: CASSFRTGHYGYTF. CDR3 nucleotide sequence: TGCGCCAGCAGCTTCCGGACAGGGCACTATGGCTACACCTTC.

As DNA, the CDR3 is TGTGCCAGCAGTCTACAGAGTAAAGGCTACACCTTC. Protein product: CASSLQSKGYTF. The chain has TRBV6-1 and TRBJ1-2; D gene ambiguous. CDR1 and CDR2 (germline): MNHNS, SASEGT. The CDR3 consists of 12 residues. V lost 5 bases and J 8 bases, leaving 12 bases between the germline ends.